This T cell receptor (beta chain) originates from a study of OX40 agonist ivuxolimab in advanced cancers. Study background: An agonistic human IgG2 monoclonal antibody against OX40 (CD134) was given. Of the participants, about 40% had some prior anti-PD-1, anti-PD-L1 or anti-CTLA-4 therapy, which was allowed. Study conclusions and caveats: No determination was made of the antigen specificity of the expanded peripheral T cells.

Germline V gives CDR1 MNHEY, CDR2 SVGAGI. This CDR3 is 16 amino acids long. V shed 0 bases and J shed 8 bases, with 17 bases lying between them. Produced via immunoSEQ multiplex PCR; TCRdb's table is partial and in-frame only. The sample lists some 68,000 clones, roughly 86% occurring once. Blood samples were obtained at baseline, cycle 4 day 1, and cycle 7 day 1. In regard to this clone: Antigen unknown.

The receptor's source is an adult with an advanced solid tumor such as melanoma, head and neck, liver or kidney cancer. The sample in question was CD4+ or CD8+ T cells sorted from blood, obtained in a trial of the OX40 agonist ivuxolimab. This sequence joins TRBV6-5 and TRBJ2-1; maybe TRBD1 (5 bases). CDR3: CASSYSIRGTRDEQFF. In nucleotides, the CDR3 is TGTGCCAGCAGTTACTCGATTCGTGGTACCAGGGATGAGCAGTTCTTC.